This T cell receptor (beta chain) was obtained from a study of TIL therapy for anti-PD-1-resistant metastatic lung cancer. Turning to the study itself: Patients had a median age of nearly 55 years (range 38-75). Overall study findings and caveats: Compared with baseline intratumoral T cells, expanded TIL cultures were more clonal and less diverse (roughly 6% vs 31%). Many TIL product clones were absent from baseline tumor, suggesting clonal contraction.

The immunoSEQ assay was v3. TCRdb keeps only in-frame clones here, not all; method: immunoSEQ multiplex PCR. The sample shows 25,000 to 30,000 clones, about 60% of them seen only once. Trimming at V came to 0 bases and at J to 0 bases, leaving 8 bases not matched to a gene. The CDR3 runs to 17 residues. CDR1 and CDR2 from the germline V gene are GTSNPN and SVGIG (reference sequence). In regard to this clone: The target antigen is unknown.

Time point here: pre-treatment sample, taken before nivolumab and TIL therapy. Most excised metastases sampled were pleural nodules or supraclavicular lymph nodes. The receptor comes from a woman between 30 and 85 years old with non-small cell lung cancer. The chain joins TRBV30 to TRBJ1-5; TRBD1 aligns across 7 bases. The source material was tumor tissue, sampled at baseline. CDR3 nucleotides: TGTGCCTGGAGTGTAGTAGGGGGCCCTTATAGCAATCAGCCCCAGCATTTT. This encodes CAWSVVGGPYSNQPQHF.